The entry below describes one T cell receptor beta chain. Its specificity is not known. This entry comes from a study of OX40 agonist ivuxolimab in advanced cancers. Study context: Patients' therapy was ivuxolimab, an antibody that acts as an agonist of OX40 (CD134). Study-wide points: With doses of 0.1 to 3.0 mg/kg, CD4+ and CD8+ blood T cells had undergone clonal expansion by week 6.

TCRdb's table, derived via immunoSEQ multiplex PCR, lists solely in-frame clones and lacks some. The table has roughly 26,000 clones, 88% seen once. The clonotype comes from an adult with an advanced solid tumor such as melanoma, head and neck, liver or kidney cancer. This specimen was CD4+ or CD8+ T cells sorted from blood, taken in a trial of the OX40 agonist ivuxolimab.

CDR3 protein: CASSSQRSYQETQYF. The CDR3 DNA reads TGTGCCAGCAGCTCCCAGCGCTCGTACCAAGAGACCCAGTACTTC. This chain joins TRBV5-6 and TRBJ2-5; D remains ambiguous. Trimming shortened V by 3 bases and J by 0 bases, and 12 bases separated the two germline ends. The CDR3 extends over 15 amino acids. Germline V CDR1 and CDR2: SGHDT, YYEEEE.